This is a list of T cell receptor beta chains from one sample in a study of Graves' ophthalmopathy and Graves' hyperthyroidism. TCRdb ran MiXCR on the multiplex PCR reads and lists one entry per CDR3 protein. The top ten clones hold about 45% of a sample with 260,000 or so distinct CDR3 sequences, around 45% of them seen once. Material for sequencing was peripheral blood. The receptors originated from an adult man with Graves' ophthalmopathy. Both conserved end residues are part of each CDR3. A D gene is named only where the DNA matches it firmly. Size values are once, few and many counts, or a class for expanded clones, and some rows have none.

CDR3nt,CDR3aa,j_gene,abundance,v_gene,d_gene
TGCAGTGCTAGAGATCAGAGGGTGCACTTGGCTTTCTTT,CSARDQRVHLAFF,TRBJ1-1,.,TRBV20-1,.
TGTGCCAGCAGTCACATCGCCGGGACAGGGTCCTACGAGCAGTACTTC,CASSHIAGTGSYEQYF,TRBJ2-7,once,TRBV10-3,TRBD1
TGTGCCAGCAGCCCTCCCGCCGGCAATCAGCTAGAGACCCAGTACTTC,CASSPPAGNQLETQYF,TRBJ2-5,.,TRBV7-9,.
TGTGCCAGCAGCCGAACAGGGAAATTTAATGAAAAACTGTTTTTT,CASSRTGKFNEKLFF,TRBJ1-4,.,TRBV12-3/TRBV12-4,.
TGCAGCGTTGAACCACTCCGGGACAGGGCCTCACCGCCGAACTATGGCTACACCTTC,CSVEPLRDRASPPNYGYTF,TRBJ1-2,.,TRBV29-1,TRBD1
TGCAGCGTTGATCTGGACGGGACAGATACGCAGTATTTT,CSVDLDGTDTQYF,TRBJ2-3,.,TRBV29-1,.
TGTGCCAGCAGTGGGGGGTTCTCTAGCAATCAGCCCCAGCATTTT,CASSGGFSSNQPQHF,TRBJ1-5,.,TRBV7-3,.
TGTGCCAGCGCCTTTCGGGGTTCGAACACTGAAGCTTTCTTT,CASAFRGSNTEAFF,TRBJ1-1,.,TRBV5-5,.
TGTGCCAGCAGTTACCTCGGGACTAGCGCAACCTACGAGCAGTACTTC,CASSYLGTSATYEQYF,TRBJ2-7,.,TRBV12-3/TRBV12-4,TRBD2
TGTGCCAGCAGCGTAGGGGCGGATGGCTACACCTTC,CASSVGADGYTF,TRBJ1-2,.,TRBV7-2,.
TGCAGCGTTGAGATGGGGGGGCTTCTCGAGCAGTACTTC,CSVEMGGLLEQYF,TRBJ2-7,few,TRBV29-1,.
TGTGCCAGCAGCCAGGGACTACGGGGCGAGCAGTACTTC,CASSQGLRGEQYF,TRBJ2-7,.,TRBV7-8,TRBD2
TGTGCCAGCAGTGACAGACAGGGGGTAACCGGGGAGCTGTTTTTT,CASSDRQGVTGELFF,TRBJ2-2,.,TRBV2,TRBD1
TGTGCCACCAGTGATTTGCTGTCCGACAACACCTACGAGCAGTACTTC,CATSDLLSDNTYEQYF,TRBJ2-7,.,TRBV24-1,.
TGCGCCAGCAGCGCAACAGGGAACACTGAAGCTTTCTTT,CASSATGNTEAFF,TRBJ1-1,few,TRBV5-1,.
TGTGCCAGCTCGTTCGGGACTAGCGGGAGGGAGACCCAGTACTTC,CASSFGTSGRETQYF,TRBJ2-5,.,TRBV12-3/TRBV12-4,TRBD2
TGTGCCAGCAGCACTGAGGTTCAGCCCCAGCATTTT,CASSTEVQPQHF,TRBJ1-5,few,TRBV12-3/TRBV12-4,.